This TCR beta chain was documented in a study of T cell responses to AZD1222 COVID-19 vaccine. Per germline, CDR1 MNHNS and CDR2 SASEGT. The CDR3 consists of 14 residues. V lost 6 bases, J lost 4 bases, and 5 bases stayed unmatched. Profiled with immunoSEQ multiplex PCR; TCRdb holds only in-frame clones, not every one. The table has approximately 80,000 clones, 80% to 90% seen once. This chain uses TRBV6-1 with TRBJ1-4, with 7 positions matching TRBD1. The clonotype comes from an adult who received the AZD1222 COVID-19 vaccine. The sequenced sample was peripheral blood, obtained 28 days after the second AZD1222 dose. The CDR3 DNA reads as TGTGCCAGCAGGCCGGGACAGAGTAATGAAAAACTGTTTTTT. Its translation is CASRPGQSNEKLFF.